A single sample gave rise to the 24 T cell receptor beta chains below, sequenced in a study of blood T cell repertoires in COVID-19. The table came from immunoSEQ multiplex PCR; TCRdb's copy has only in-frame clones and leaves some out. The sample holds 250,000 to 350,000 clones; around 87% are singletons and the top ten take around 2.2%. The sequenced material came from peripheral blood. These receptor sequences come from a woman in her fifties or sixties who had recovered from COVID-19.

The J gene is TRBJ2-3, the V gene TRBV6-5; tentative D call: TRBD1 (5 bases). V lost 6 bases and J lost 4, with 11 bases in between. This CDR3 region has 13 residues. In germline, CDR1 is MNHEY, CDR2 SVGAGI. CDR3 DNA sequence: TGTGCCAGCAGGGGGCGAAGCCCAGATACGCAGTATTTT. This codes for CASRGRSPDTQYF.

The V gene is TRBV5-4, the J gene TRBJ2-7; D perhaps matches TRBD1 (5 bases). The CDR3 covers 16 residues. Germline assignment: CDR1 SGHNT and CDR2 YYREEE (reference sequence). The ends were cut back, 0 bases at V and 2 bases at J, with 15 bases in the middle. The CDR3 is CASSLANRPGTYEQYF. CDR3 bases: TGTGCCAGCAGCTTGGCCAATCGCCCAGGGACCTACGAGCAGTACTTC.

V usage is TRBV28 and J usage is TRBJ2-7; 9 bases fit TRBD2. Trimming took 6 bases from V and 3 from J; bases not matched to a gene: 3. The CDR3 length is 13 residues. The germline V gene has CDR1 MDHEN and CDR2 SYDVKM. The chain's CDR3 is CASRGLAVYEQYF. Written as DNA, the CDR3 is TGTGCCAGCAGGGGACTAGCCGTCTACGAGCAGTACTTC.

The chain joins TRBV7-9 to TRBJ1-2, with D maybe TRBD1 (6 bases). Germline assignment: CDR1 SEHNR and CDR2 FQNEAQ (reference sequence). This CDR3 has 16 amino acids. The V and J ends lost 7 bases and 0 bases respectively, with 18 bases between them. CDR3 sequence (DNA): TGTGCCAGCACCTCAGATGGGGACACTGCTAACTATGGCTACACCTTC. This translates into CASTSDGDTANYGYTF.

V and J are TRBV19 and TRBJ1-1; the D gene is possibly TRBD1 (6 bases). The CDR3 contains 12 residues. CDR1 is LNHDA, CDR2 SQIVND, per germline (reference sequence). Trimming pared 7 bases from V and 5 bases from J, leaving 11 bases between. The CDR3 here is CASTVQGTEAFF. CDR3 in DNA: TGTGCCAGTACCGTCCAGGGGACTGAAGCTTTCTTT.

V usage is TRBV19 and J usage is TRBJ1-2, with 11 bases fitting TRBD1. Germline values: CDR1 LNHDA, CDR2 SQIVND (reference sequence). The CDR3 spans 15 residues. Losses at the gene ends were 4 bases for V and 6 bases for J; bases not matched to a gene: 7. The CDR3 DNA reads TGTGCCAGTAGTACCACCCAGGACAGGGGGCATGGCTACACCTTC. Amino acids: CASSTTQDRGHGYTF.

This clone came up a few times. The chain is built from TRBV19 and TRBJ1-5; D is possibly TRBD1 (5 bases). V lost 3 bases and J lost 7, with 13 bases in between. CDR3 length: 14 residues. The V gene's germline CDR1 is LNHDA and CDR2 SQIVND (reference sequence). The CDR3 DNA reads TGTGCCAGTAGTATGGGGGGAGAGAGCCAGCCCCAGCATTTT. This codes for CASSMGGESQPQHF. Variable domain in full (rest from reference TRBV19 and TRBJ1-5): DGGITQSPKYLFRKEGQNVTLSCEQNLNHDAMYWYRQDPGQGLRLIYYSQIVNDFQKGDIAEGYSVSREKKESFPLTVTSAQKNPTAFYLCASSMGGESQPQHFGDGTRLSIL.

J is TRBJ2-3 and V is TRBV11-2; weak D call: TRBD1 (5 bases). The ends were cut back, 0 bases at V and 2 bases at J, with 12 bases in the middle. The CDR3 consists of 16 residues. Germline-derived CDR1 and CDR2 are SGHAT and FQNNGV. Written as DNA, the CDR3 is TGTGCCAGCAGCTTAGATCTTCCAGGGTTCACAGATACGCAGTATTTT. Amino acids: CASSLDLPGFTDTQYF.

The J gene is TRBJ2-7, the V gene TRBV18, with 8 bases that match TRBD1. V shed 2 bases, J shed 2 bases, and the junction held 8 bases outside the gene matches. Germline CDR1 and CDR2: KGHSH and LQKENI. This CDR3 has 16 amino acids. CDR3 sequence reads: CASSPSGTGVTYEQYF. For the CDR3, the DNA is TGTGCCAGCTCACCATCCGGGACAGGAGTTACCTACGAGCAGTACTTC.

The CDR3 DNA sequence: TGTGCCAGCTCACCACCTTCTCGGCAGGAGAACACTGAAGCTTTCTTT. Translation gives CASSPPSRQENTEAFF. This chain uses TRBV18 with TRBJ1-1; D gene unclear. This CDR3 contains 16 residues. Germline CDR1 and CDR2: KGHSH and LQKENI. Trimming stripped 0 bases from V and 1 base from J, with 12 bases between. The entire variable domain, with the rest obtained from reference TRBV18 and TRBJ1-1, is as follows: NAGVMQNPRHLVRRRGQEARLRCSPMKGHSHVYWYRQLPEEGLKFMVYLQKENIIDESGMPKERFSAEFPKEGPSILRIQQVVRGDSAAYFCASSPPSRQENTEAFFGQGTRLTVV.

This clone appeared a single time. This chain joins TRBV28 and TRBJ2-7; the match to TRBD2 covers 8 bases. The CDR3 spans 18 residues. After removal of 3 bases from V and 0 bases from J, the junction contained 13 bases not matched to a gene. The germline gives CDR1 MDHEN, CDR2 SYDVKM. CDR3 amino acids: CASSFRGMGLGGSYEQYF. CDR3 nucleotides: TGTGCCAGCAGTTTTAGGGGGATGGGACTAGGCGGCTCCTACGAGCAGTACTTC.

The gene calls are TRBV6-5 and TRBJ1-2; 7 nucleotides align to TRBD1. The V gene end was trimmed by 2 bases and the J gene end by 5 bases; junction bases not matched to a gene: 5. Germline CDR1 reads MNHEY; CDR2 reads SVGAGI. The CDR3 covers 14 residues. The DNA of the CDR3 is TGTGCCAGCAGTTACGTTAAACAGGGGTATGGCTACACCTTC. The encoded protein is CASSYVKQGYGYTF.

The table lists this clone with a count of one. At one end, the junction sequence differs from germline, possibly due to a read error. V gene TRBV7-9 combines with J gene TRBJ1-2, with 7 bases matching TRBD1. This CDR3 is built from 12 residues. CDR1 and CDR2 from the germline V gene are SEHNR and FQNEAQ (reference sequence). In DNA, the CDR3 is TGTGCCAGCAGCAACCTCCAGACAGGGCCGCGCTTC. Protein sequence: CASSNLQTGPRF.

CDR3 sequence reads: CAIKSGQGNPSEQFF. CDR3 DNA: TGTGCCATCAAGAGCGGACAGGGTAACCCTAGTGAGCAGTTCTTC. The J gene is TRBJ2-1, the V gene TRBV10-3, with 8 bases aligning to TRBD1. V shed 7 bases and J 9 bases; nucleotides not matched to a gene: 14. In germline, CDR1 is ENHRY, CDR2 SYGVKD. The CDR3 covers 15 residues.

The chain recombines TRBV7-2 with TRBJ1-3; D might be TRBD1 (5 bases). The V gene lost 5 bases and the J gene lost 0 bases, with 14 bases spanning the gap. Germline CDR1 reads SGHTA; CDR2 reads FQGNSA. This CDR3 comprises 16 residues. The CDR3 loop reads CASSGIDSYSGNTIYF. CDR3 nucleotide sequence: TGTGCCAGCAGCGGTATAGACAGCTACTCTGGAAACACCATATATTTT.

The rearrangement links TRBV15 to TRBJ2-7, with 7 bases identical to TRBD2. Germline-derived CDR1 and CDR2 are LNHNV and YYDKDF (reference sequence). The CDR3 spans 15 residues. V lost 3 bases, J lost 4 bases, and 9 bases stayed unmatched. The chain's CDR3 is CATSRPSSGVYEQYF. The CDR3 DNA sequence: TGTGCCACCAGCAGGCCGTCTAGCGGAGTGTACGAGCAGTACTTC.

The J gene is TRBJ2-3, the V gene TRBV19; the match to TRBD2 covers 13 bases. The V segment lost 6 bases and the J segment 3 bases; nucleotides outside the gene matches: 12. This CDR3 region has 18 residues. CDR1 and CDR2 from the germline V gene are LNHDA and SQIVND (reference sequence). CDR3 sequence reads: CASRQSGLAGAKTDTQYF. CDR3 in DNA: TGTGCCAGTAGGCAATCAGGACTAGCGGGGGCGAAGACAGATACGCAGTATTTT.

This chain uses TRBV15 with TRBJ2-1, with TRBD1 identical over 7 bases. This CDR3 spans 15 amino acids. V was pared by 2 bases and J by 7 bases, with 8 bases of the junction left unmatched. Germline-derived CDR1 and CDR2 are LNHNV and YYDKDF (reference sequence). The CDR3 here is CATSRTPGTENEQFF. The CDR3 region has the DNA TGTGCCACCAGCAGAACCCCAGGGACAGAAAATGAGCAGTTCTTC.

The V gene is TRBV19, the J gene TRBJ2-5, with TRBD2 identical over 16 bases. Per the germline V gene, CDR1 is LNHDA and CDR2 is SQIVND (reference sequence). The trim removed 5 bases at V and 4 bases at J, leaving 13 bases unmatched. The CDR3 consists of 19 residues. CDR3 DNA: TGTGCCAGTAGTCTATCCTTCGGGACTAGCGGGGGGGCCGGAGAGACCCAGTACTTC. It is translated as CASSLSFGTSGGAGETQYF.

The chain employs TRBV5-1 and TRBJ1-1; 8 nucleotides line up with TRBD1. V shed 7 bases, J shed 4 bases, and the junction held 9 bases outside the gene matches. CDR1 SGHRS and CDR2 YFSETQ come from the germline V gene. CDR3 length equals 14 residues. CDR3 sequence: CASQGQGGTTEAFF. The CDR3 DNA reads TGCGCCAGCCAAGGACAGGGAGGTACCACTGAAGCTTTCTTT. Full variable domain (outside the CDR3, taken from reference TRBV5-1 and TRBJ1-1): KAGVTQTPRYLIKTRGQQVTLSCSPISGHRSVSWYQQTPGQGLQFLFEYFSETQRNKGNFPGRFSGRQFSNSRSEMNVSTLELGDSALYLCASQGQGGTTEAFFGQGTRLTVV.

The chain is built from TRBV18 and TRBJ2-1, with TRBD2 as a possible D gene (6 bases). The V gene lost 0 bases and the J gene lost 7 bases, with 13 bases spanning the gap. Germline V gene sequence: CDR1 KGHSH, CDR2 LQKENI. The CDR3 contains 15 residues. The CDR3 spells CASSPPSGGVNEQFF. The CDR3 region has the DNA TGTGCCAGCTCACCACCGTCGGGCGGGGTTAATGAGCAGTTCTTC.

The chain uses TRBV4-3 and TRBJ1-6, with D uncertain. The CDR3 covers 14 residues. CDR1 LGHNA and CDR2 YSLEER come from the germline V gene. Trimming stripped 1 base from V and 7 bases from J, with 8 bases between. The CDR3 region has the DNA TGCGCCAGCAGCCAAGCGGCGGGAAATTCACCCCTCCACTTT. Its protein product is CASSQAAGNSPLHF.

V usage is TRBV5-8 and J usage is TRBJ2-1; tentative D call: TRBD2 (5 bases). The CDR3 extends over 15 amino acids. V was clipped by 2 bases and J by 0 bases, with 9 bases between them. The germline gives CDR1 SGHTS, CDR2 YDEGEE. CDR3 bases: TGTGCCAGCAGCTTTCAGCGGAGCTCCTACAATGAGCAGTTCTTC. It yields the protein CASSFQRSSYNEQFF.

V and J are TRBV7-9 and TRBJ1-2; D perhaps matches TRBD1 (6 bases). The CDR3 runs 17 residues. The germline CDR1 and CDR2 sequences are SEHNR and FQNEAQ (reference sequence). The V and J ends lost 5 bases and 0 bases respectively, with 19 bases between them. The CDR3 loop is CASSSRDNPITNYGYTF. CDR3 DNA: TGTGCCAGCAGCAGCCGGGACAACCCAATCACTAACTATGGCTACACCTTC.